Below, 29 T cell receptor beta chains from the same sample are listed, as sequenced in a study of CD4 T cells in relation to SARS-CoV-2 and coronaviruses. The repertoire was sequenced with immunoSEQ multiplex PCR; TCRdb's copy has only in-frame clones and lacks some. This table has tens of thousands of clones, 75% to 90% appearing once. Unexposed donor CD4+ T cells date from about 2011-2019, before the COVID-19 pandemic. Sequenced input: memory CD4+ T cells from PBMCs. All receptors come from a human donor in good health.

The V and J genes are TRBV10-3 and TRBJ1-1, with D tentatively TRBD1 (5 bases). The V and J ends lost 6 bases and 6 bases respectively, with 14 bases between them. From germline, CDR1 is ENHRY and CDR2 SYGVKD. This CDR3 comprises 13 residues. The CDR3 DNA follows: TGTGCCATCAGCAACCAGGGTGCTCCTGAAGCTTTCTTT. Translating it yields CAISNQGAPEAFF.

This sequence joins TRBV21-1 and TRBJ2-1; TRBD2 is the table's D call and was not checked against the DNA. TRBV21-1 is listed as a pseudogene. The CDR3 extends over 20 amino acids. The DNA for the CDR3 is TGTGCCAGCAGCACTACGGACAGTCATAGCGGGCGGCTCTCCTACAATGAGCAGTTCTTC. Residues: CASSTTDSHSGRLSYNEQFF.

The count of this clone is one. The chain combines TRBV19 with TRBJ2-5; D is unresolved. The germline V gene has CDR1 LNHDA and CDR2 SQIVND (reference sequence). This CDR3 is built from 15 residues. Trimming cost V 3 bases and J 2 bases, with 13 bases left between them. The CDR3 DNA is TGTGCCAGTAGTATTGAGTCGACCCGACAAGAGACCCAGTACTTC. Translating gives CASSIESTRQETQYF.

The chain uses TRBV11-1 and TRBJ2-1; TRBD2 agrees at 8 bases. The junction had 12 bases not matched to a gene; V was cut back by 5 bases and J by 9 bases. The CDR3 is made up of 15 amino acids. Looked up from germline, CDR1 is SGHAT and CDR2 is FQDESV (reference sequence). The DNA for the CDR3 is TGTGCCAGCAGCCCAGGTATGCGGGCGGGAGGTGAGCAGTTCTTC. This gives the protein CASSPGMRAGGEQFF.

This chain joins TRBV9 and TRBJ1-4, with a tentative D call TRBD1 (6 bases). Per germline, CDR1 SGDLS and CDR2 YYNGEE. Trimming removed 3 bases at V and 7 bases at J, with 19 bases between. CDR3 length: 16 amino acids. The CDR3 region has the DNA TGTGCCAGCAGCGCTGGAGGGGGGGCGCGAGGTGAAAAACTGTTTTTT. As protein: CASSAGGGARGEKLFF.

The chain carries TRBV5-1 and TRBJ2-2, with 13 bases matching TRBD2. Germline assignment: CDR1 SGHRS and CDR2 YFSETQ. This CDR3 spans 17 amino acids. With V trimmed by 4 bases and J by 2 bases, 5 bases remained unmatched. The DNA of the CDR3 is TGCGCCAGCAGCCCACTAGCGGGAGGGAGTAACACCGGGGAGCTGTTTTTT. As protein: CASSPLAGGSNTGELFF.

The rearrangement uses TRBV19 and TRBJ1-1; D not certain. Germline lookup yields CDR1 LNHDA and CDR2 SQIVND (reference sequence). V shed 4 bases and J shed 3 bases, with 9 bases lying between them. CDR3 length equals 13 residues. CDR3 residues: CASSTRRDTEAFF. CDR3 sequence (DNA): TGTGCCAGTAGTACCCGGAGGGACACTGAAGCTTTCTTT.

This chain uses TRBV12-3 or TRBV12-4 with TRBJ1-5, with TRBD1 matching over 7 bases. Unmatched junction bases numbered 4, after V lost 8 bases and J lost 3 bases. The CDR3 totals 13 residues. CDR3 DNA: TGTGCCAGCGCAGACAGGGACAATCAGCCCCAGCATTTT. Its protein product is CASADRDNQPQHF.

The rearrangement links TRBV28 to TRBJ1-2; D not certain. V was pared by 4 bases and J by 7 bases, with 10 bases between. Germline V CDR1 and CDR2: MDHEN, SYDVKM. This CDR3 is built from 12 residues. As DNA, the CDR3 is TGTGCCAGCAGTTCGACCGCTGGTGGCTACACCTTC. Its translation: CASSSTAGGYTF.

The gene calls are TRBV9 and TRBJ2-5; D gene uncertain. V lost 2 bases and J 3 bases, leaving 14 bases between the germline ends. CDR3 size: 15 residues. Looked up from germline, CDR1 is SGDLS and CDR2 is YYNGEE. CDR3 protein: CASSVGGYVKETQYF. The DNA of the CDR3 is TGTGCCAGCAGCGTCGGTGGGTATGTTAAAGAGACCCAGTACTTC.

This CDR3 is CASSYSGENIQYF. The CDR3 DNA reads TGTGCCAGCAGTTACAGCGGGGAAAACATTCAGTACTTC. The chain recombines TRBV6-6 with TRBJ2-4; 7 nucleotides align to TRBD2. The length of the CDR3 is 13 residues. The ends lost 2 bases at V and 5 bases at J; junction bases unmatched: 0. From germline, CDR1 is MNHNY and CDR2 SVGAGI (reference sequence).

The chain links TRBV29-1 to TRBJ1-1, with D uncertain. V was clipped by 6 bases and J by 3 bases, with 14 bases between them. Germline assignment: CDR1 SQVTM and CDR2 ANQGSEA. The CDR3 totals 13 residues. Here the CDR3 reads CSVLPLRDTEAFF. CDR3 coding DNA: TGCAGCGTCTTACCTCTCCGGGACACTGAAGCTTTCTTT.

The chain uses TRBV25-1 and TRBJ2-3, with 10 positions matching TRBD2. Germline lookup yields CDR1 MGHDK and CDR2 SYGVNS. Losses at the gene ends were 1 base for V and 7 bases for J; bases not matched to a gene: 5. The CDR3 sequence is 15 residues long. The CDR3 coding sequence is TGTGCCAGCAGTGAATCGAGCGGGAGGGGTTATACGCAGTATTTT. This sequence encodes CASSESSGRGYTQYF.

The gene calls are TRBV28 and TRBJ2-4; D assignment may be TRBD1 or TRBD2 (5 bases each). V lost 10 bases and J 4 bases, leaving 14 bases between the germline ends. Germline values: CDR1 MDHEN, CDR2 SYDVKM. CDR3 length equals 13 residues. The CDR3 is CATTWGGKNIQYF. Here the CDR3 DNA reads TGTGCCACCACCTGGGGCGGGAAAAACATTCAGTACTTC. The entire variable domain, with the rest obtained from reference TRBV28 and TRBJ2-4, is as follows: DVKVTQSSRYLVKRTGEKVFLECVQDMDHENMFWYRQDPGLGLRLIYFSYDVKMKEKGDIPEGYSVSREKKERFSLILESASTNQTSMYLCATTWGGKNIQYFGAGTRLSVL.

This clone was counted once. The chain is built from TRBV5-1 and TRBJ2-7, with 9 positions matching TRBD1. J lost 5 bases, V lost 4 bases, and 10 bases had no gene match. Germline V gives CDR1 SGHRS, CDR2 YFSETQ. This CDR3 is 15 amino acids long. DNA for the CDR3: TGCGCCAGCAGCCCCACGAGGGACAGGGCCAACGAGCAGTACTTC. This sequence encodes CASSPTRDRANEQYF.

The chain employs TRBV30 and TRBJ2-1, with 9 bases fitting TRBD1. Germline CDR1 GTSNPN, CDR2 SVGIG (reference sequence). Germline trimming cut 0 bases from V and 0 bases from J; bases unmatched to any gene: 6. CDR3 length: 17 residues. The CDR3 DNA sequence: TGTGCCTGGAGTGTATTTGGGACAGGGATCTCCTACAATGAGCAGTTCTTC. Amino acid sequence: CAWSVFGTGISYNEQFF.

The chain employs TRBV30 and TRBJ2-2; 9 nucleotides agree with TRBD2. There are 15 residues in the CDR3. The ends lost 0 bases at V and 2 bases at J; junction bases unmatched: 1. The germline V gene has CDR1 GTSNPN and CDR2 SVGIG (reference sequence). CDR3 nucleotides: TGTGCCTGGAGTGTGACTAGCGGAAACACCGGGGAGCTGTTTTTT. Translation gives CAWSVTSGNTGELFF.

The chain is built from TRBV24-1 and TRBJ2-1, with D uncertain. The CDR3 has 15 residues. V gave up 4 bases and J gave up 2 bases, with 11 bases separating them. The V gene's germline CDR1 is KGHDR and CDR2 SFDVKD. In nucleotides, the CDR3 is TGTGCCACCAGTGACCCCCGTTCGCCCTACAATGAGCAGTTCTTC. Translated, it gives CATSDPRSPYNEQFF.

This chain uses TRBV2 with TRBJ2-3, with D unclear. The CDR3 is 14 amino acids. V was trimmed by 5 bases and J by 7 bases, leaving 16 bases between them. Germline V gives CDR1 SNHLY, CDR2 FYNNEI. CDR3 residues: CASSPFLDHHTQYF. The CDR3 DNA sequence: TGTGCCAGCAGTCCCTTCTTGGACCATCATACGCAGTATTTT.

The CDR3 protein is CASSIQGLGNTGELFF. The CDR3 DNA reads as TGTGCCAGTAGTATCCAGGGACTAGGGAACACCGGGGAGCTGTTTTTT. J is TRBJ2-2 and V is TRBV19, with 8 positions matching TRBD2. With 3 bases clipped from V and 1 base from J, the junction kept 4 bases outside the gene matches. Germline V CDR1 and CDR2: LNHDA, SQIVND (reference sequence). The length of the CDR3 is 16 residues.

V and J are TRBV25-1 and TRBJ1-4, with D perhaps matching TRBD1 (6 bases). The V and J ends lost 6 bases and 2 bases respectively, with 13 bases between them. Germline CDR1 is MGHDK and CDR2 is SYGVNS. CDR3 length: 15 amino acids. Written as DNA, the CDR3 is TGTGCCAGCAGGACTGCAGGGGTTACTAATGAAAAACTGTTTTTT. Protein product: CASRTAGVTNEKLFF.

The rearrangement links TRBV20-1 to TRBJ1-1; maybe TRBD1 (5 bases). The CDR3 extends over 17 amino acids. Germline V gene lookup returns CDR1 DFQATT and CDR2 SNEGSKA (reference sequence). V was trimmed by 3 bases and J by 0 bases, leaving 20 bases between them. DNA for the CDR3: TGCAGTGCTAGTAACTGGGGGAGGACCATGTTGAACACTGAAGCTTTCTTT. Translation: CSASNWGRTMLNTEAFF.

V is TRBV5-1 and J is TRBJ2-5, with 11 bases that match TRBD2. The J segment lost 5 bases and the V segment lost 0 bases, leaving 3 bases of the junction unmatched. There are 15 residues in the CDR3. CDR1 is SGHRS and CDR2 is YFSETQ in the germline V gene. CDR3 residues: CASSLGTSGLETQYF. CDR3 DNA sequence: TGCGCCAGCAGCTTGGGGACTAGCGGGTTGGAGACCCAGTACTTC.

This clone appeared a single time. This rearrangement joins TRBV10-2 to TRBJ2-1, with 9 bases identical to TRBD1. Trimming took 5 bases from V and 11 from J; bases not matched to a gene: 7. Germline lookup yields CDR1 WSHSY and CDR2 SAAADI. This CDR3 has 13 amino acids. CDR3 nucleotide sequence: TGCGCCAGCAGTCCCGGGACAGGGCGTAAGCAGTTCTTC. Amino acid sequence: CASSPGTGRKQFF.

The rearrangement joins TRBV4-1 to TRBJ1-1, with TRBD1 identical over 9 bases. The junction had 10 bases not matched to a gene; V was cut back by 5 bases and J by 3 bases. This CDR3 spans 16 amino acids. CDR1 and CDR2 (germline): MGHRA, YSYEKL. The CDR3 is CASSTQGARLDTEAFF. The CDR3 nucleotides are TGCGCCAGCAGCACACAGGGGGCGCGGTTGGACACTGAAGCTTTCTTT.

The rearrangement joins TRBV28 to TRBJ2-7; either TRBD1 or TRBD2 may fit D (5 bases each). The CDR3 extends over 15 amino acids. Trimming took 7 bases from V and 3 from J, leaving 19 bases between them. The V gene's germline CDR1 is MDHEN and CDR2 SYDVKM. The DNA of the CDR3 is TGTGCCAGCACCCCCTCCGGGACCCTGGGCTACGAGCAGTACTTC. This sequence encodes CASTPSGTLGYEQYF.

The rearrangement joins TRBV19 to TRBJ2-5; D is uncertain. From germline, CDR1 is LNHDA and CDR2 SQIVND (reference sequence). V was clipped by 4 bases and J by 5 bases, with 11 bases between them. This CDR3 comprises 13 residues. The CDR3 bases are TGTGCCAGTAGTACCGGAGAGGAGGAGACCCAGTACTTC. Residues: CASSTGEEETQYF.

This clone was seen a few times. The chain links TRBV28 to TRBJ1-2; TRBD1 might be the D (5 bases). This CDR3 comprises 11 residues. Per germline, CDR1 MDHEN and CDR2 SYDVKM. V lost 3 bases to trimming and J lost 7 bases, with 6 bases between them. CDR3 in DNA: TGTGCCAGCAGTTTGGGGGTTGGCTACACCTTC. It translates to CASSLGVGYTF.

This chain links TRBV10-1 with TRBJ2-1, with D hard to call. The CDR3 consists of 15 residues. Germline V gives CDR1 WNHNN, CDR2 SYGVQD (reference sequence). The V end was cut by 3 bases, the J end by 2 bases, with 11 bases between. Written as DNA, the CDR3 is TGCGCCAGCAGTGATATGCAGAACACCTACAATGAGCAGTTCTTC. It specifies CASSDMQNTYNEQFF.